This TCR beta chain emerged from a study of T cells in tumors after PD-1 blockade. Study-level information: Prior checkpoint blockade, systemic immunosuppressant use, or anti-cancer therapy within 4 weeks excluded patients. Daily vismodegib 150 mg continued in a subset of anti-PD-1-treated patients. Notes on the study in general: Some novel exhausted tumor clones appeared in pre-treatment blood, suggesting peripheral recruitment.

Remarks on this clone: Its specificity is unknown.

This CDR3 has 14 amino acids. Generated by immunoSEQ multiplex PCR, the TCRdb table keeps only in-frame clones and is missing some. The sample contains some 4,800 clones, 63% of which appear only once. Source: tumor tissue, taken after anti-PD-1 treatment. The TCR sequence derives from a human donor with basal cell carcinoma. The V and J genes are TRBV12-2 and TRBJ1-2. TRBV12-2 is flagged as a pseudogene. This CDR3 is CASRLATNSCGYTF. The DNA for the CDR3 is TGTGCAAGTCGCTTAGCTACAAACTCGTGTGGCTACACCTTC.